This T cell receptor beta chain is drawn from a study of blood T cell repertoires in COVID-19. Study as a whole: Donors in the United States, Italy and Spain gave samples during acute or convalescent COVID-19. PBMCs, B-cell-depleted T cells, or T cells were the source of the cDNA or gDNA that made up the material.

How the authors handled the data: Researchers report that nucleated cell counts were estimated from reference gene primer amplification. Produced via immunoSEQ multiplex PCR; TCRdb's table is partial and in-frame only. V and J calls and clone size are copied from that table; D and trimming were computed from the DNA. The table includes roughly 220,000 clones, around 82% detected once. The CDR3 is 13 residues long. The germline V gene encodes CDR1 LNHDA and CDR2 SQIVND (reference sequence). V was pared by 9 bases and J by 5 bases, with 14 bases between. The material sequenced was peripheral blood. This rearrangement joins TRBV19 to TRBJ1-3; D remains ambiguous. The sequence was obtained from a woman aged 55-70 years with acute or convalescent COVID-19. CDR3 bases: TGTGCCAGCTCCGGGTTCCAAAGAAACACCATATATTTT. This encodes CASSGFQRNTIYF.